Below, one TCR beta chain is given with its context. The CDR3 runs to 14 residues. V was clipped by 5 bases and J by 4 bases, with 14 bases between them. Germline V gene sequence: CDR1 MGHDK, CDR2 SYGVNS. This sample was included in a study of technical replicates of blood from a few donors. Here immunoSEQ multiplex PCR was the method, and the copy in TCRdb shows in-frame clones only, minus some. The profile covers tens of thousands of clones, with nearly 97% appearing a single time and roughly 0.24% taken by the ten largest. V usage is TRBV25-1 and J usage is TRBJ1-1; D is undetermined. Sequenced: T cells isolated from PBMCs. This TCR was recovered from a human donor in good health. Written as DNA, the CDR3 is TGTGCCAGCAGTCTTCCTTCCCTAGGCACTGAAGCTTTCTTT. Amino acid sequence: CASSLPSLGTEAFF.